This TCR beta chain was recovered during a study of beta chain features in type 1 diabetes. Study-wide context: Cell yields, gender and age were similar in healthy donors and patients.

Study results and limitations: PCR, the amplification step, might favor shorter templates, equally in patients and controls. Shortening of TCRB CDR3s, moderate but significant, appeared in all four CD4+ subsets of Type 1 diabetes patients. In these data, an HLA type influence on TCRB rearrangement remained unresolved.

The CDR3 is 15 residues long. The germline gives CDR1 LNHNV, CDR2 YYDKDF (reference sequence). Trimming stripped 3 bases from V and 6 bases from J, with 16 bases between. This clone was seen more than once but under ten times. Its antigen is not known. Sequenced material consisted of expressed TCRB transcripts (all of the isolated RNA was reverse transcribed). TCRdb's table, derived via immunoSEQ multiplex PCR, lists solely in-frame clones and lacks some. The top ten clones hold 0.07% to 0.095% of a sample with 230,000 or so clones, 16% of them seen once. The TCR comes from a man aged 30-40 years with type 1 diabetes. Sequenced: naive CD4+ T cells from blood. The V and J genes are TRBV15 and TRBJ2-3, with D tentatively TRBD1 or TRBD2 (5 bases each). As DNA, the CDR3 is TGTGCCACCAGCAGCCAACCGGGACGTTTCGATACGCAGTATTTT. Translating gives CATSSQPGRFDTQYF.